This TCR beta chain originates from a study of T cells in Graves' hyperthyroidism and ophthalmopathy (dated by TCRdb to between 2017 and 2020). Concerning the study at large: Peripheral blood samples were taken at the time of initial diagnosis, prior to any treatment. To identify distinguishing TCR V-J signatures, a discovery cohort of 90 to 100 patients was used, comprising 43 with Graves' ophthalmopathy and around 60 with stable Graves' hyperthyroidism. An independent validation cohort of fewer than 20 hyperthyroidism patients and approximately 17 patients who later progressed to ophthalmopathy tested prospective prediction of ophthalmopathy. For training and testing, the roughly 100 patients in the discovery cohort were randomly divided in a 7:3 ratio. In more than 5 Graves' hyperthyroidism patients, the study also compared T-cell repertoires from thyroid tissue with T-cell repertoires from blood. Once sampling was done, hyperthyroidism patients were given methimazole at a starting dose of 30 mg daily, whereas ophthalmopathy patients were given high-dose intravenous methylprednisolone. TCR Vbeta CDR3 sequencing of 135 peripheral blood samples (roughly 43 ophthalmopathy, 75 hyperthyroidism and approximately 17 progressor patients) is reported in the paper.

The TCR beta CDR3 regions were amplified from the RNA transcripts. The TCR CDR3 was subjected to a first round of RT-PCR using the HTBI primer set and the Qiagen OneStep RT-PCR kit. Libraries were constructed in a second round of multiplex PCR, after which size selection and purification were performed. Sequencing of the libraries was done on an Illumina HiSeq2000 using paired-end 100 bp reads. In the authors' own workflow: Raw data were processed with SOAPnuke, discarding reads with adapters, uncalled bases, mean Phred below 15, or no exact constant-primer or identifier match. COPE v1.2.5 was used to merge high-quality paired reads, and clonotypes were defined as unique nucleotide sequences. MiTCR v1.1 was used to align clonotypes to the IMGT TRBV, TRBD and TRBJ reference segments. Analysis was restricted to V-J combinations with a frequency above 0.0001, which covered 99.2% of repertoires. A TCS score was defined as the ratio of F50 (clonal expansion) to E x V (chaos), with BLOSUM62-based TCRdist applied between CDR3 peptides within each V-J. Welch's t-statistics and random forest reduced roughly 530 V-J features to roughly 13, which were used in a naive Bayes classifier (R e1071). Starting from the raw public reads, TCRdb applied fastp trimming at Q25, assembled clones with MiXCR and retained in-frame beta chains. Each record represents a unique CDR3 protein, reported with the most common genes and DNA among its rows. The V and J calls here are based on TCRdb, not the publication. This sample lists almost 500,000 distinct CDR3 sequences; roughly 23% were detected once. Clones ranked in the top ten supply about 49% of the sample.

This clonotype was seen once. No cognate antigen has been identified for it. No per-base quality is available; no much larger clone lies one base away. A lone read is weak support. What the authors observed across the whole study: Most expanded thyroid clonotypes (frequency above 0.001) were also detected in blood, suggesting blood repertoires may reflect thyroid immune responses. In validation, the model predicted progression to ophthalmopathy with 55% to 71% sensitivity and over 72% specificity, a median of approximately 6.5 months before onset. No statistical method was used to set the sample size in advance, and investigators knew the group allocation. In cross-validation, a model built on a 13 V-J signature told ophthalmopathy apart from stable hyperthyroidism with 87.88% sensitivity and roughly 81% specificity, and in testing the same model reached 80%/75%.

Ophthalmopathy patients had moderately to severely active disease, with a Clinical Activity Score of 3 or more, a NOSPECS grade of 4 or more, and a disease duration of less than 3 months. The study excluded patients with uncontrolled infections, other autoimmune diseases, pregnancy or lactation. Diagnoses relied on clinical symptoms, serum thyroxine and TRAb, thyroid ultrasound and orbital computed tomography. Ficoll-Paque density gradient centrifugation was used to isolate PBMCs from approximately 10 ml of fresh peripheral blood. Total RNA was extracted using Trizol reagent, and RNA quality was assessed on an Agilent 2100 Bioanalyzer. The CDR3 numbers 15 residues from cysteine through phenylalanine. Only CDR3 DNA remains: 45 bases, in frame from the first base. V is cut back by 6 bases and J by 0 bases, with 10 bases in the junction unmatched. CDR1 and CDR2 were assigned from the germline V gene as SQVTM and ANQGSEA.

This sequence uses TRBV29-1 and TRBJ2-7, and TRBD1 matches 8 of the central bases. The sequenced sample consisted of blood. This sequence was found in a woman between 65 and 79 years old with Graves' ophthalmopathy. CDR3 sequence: CSVKGQGLSSYEQYF. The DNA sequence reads TGCAGCGTCAAAGGACAGGGTTTGAGCTCCTACGAGCAGTACTTC.